The clone carrying this T cell receptor (beta chain) appeared once. Its antigen is undetermined. This sample was taken from a study of beta chain features in type 1 diabetes. Study results and caveats: When Type 1 diabetes patients were examined, their TCRB CDR3s proved moderately but significantly shorter in all four CD4+ subsets.

V dropped 5 bases and J dropped 5 bases, with 10 bases sitting between them. In germline, CDR1 is SGHNT, CDR2 YENEEA. The CDR3 is 12 residues long. Sequencing targeted expressed TCRB transcripts, as all isolated RNA had been reverse transcribed. Only in-frame clones appear in the TCRdb table, and some are missing; sequencing was by immunoSEQ multiplex PCR. The data hold about 250,000 clones, with 11% to 15% observed a single time. The chain employs TRBV11-3 and TRBJ2-7; possible D gene TRBD2, 6 bases. The specimen sequenced was naive CD4+ T cells from blood. The clonotype was recovered from a woman aged 40 to 55 in good health. The CDR3 reads CASSAGSNEQYF. The DNA for the CDR3 is TGTGCCAGCAGCGCGGGATCTAACGAGCAGTACTTC.